Shown below are 32 T cell receptor beta chains from a single sample sequenced in a study of cytomegalovirus exposure and HLA in healthy donors. This PCR relied on a set of 60 Vbeta primers and 13 Jbeta primers. Sequencing used immunoSEQ multiplex PCR; TCRdb keeps in-frame clones, though not all of them. The sample yields roughly 190,000 clones, roughly four fifths seen once. The specimen was PBMCs. These receptor sequences come from a woman aged 45-65 years in good health and CMV-seropositive.

In this sample, this clone turned up a few times. The V and J genes are TRBV7-3 and TRBJ1-1; D unresolved. V was cut by 5 bases and J by 5 bases, with 12 bases left in between. Germline V gene sequence: CDR1 SGHTA, CDR2 FQGTGA. This CDR3 region has 13 residues. This CDR3 reads CASSPLGGTEAFF. The CDR3 region has the DNA TGTGCCAGCAGCCCCCTTGGAGGGACTGAAGCTTTCTTT. Full variable domain (outside the CDR3, taken from reference TRBV7-3 and TRBJ1-1): GAGVSQTPSNKVTEKGKYVELRCDPISGHTALYWYRQSLGQGPEFLIYFQGTGAADDSGLPNDRFFAVRPEGSVSTLKIQRTERGDSAVYLCASSPLGGTEAFFGQGTRLTVV.

The chain's CDR3 is CASSLDRGVEAFF. CDR3 DNA: TGTGCCAGCAGCCTGGACAGGGGGGTCGAAGCTTTCTTT. The rearrangement uses TRBV7-2 and TRBJ1-1; TRBD1 matches 10 bases. Germline values: CDR1 SGHTA, CDR2 FQGNSA. J lost 8 bases, V lost 5 bases, and 5 bases had no gene match. The CDR3 sequence is 13 residues long.

A single count supports this clone. The rearrangement links TRBV7-8 to TRBJ1-5, with 8 bases matching TRBD1. V lost 5 bases and J lost 1; bases outside the gene matches: 7. This CDR3 has 16 residues. The germline gives CDR1 SGHVS, CDR2 FQNEAQ. This chain's CDR3 is CASSIRQGLSNQPQHF. The DNA of the CDR3 is TGTGCCAGCAGCATTCGACAGGGGTTGAGCAATCAGCCCCAGCATTTT.

A word on this clone: A junction end diverges from the germline sequence, so it may reflect a read error. The chain uses TRBV7-9 and TRBJ2-7; TRBD2 matches 9 bases. Germline assignment: CDR1 SEHNR and CDR2 FQNEAQ (reference sequence). This CDR3 has 15 amino acids. The CDR3 nucleotides are TGTTCCAGCAGCTTGGCCCTAGCGGGGCCCTACGAGCAGTACTTC. Translating it yields CSSSLALAGPYEQYF.

This chain connects TRBV4-2 to TRBJ1-4, with a possible D match to TRBD1 (6 bases). Germline lookup yields CDR1 LGHNA and CDR2 YNFKEQ. This CDR3 spans 21 amino acids. With 3 bases removed from V and 7 bases from J, the gap between germline ends came to 33 bases. CDR3 nucleotide sequence: TGTGCCAGCAGCCATCAGTCCCTTGGGACACCTAGGACGACCCGGTTTGAAAAACTGTTTTTT. As protein: CASSHQSLGTPRTTRFEKLFF.

The chain combines TRBV19 with TRBJ2-5; D is uncertain. Trimming cost V 3 bases and J 2 bases, with 7 bases left between them. The CDR3 loop spans 13 amino acids. Looked up from germline, CDR1 is LNHDA and CDR2 is SQIVND (reference sequence). The CDR3 DNA reads TGTGCCAGTAGTATTTCGGTGCAAGAGACCCAGTACTTC. Translating it yields CASSISVQETQYF.

This clone was seen more than once but under ten times. V is TRBV4-1 and J is TRBJ2-3; 9 bases line up with TRBD1. Trimming cost V 4 bases and J 6 bases; bases outside gene matches: 17. Per the germline V gene, CDR1 is MGHRA and CDR2 is YSYEKL. CDR3 length: 18 amino acids. CDR3 bases: TGCGCCAGCAGCCCCGGGACAGGGAAGGAGGGACTGTCCGATACGCAGTATTTT. It specifies CASSPGTGKEGLSDTQYF.

This clone showed up just once. This chain connects TRBV6-5 to TRBJ2-5; D remains unclear. The J call may be wrong; the DNA end is better matched by TRBJ2-7. Germline V lookup: CDR1 MNHEY, CDR2 SVGAGI. The CDR3 loop spans 14 amino acids. CDR3 sequence: CASRSDKWSYEQYF. The CDR3 DNA sequence: TGTGCCAGCAGATCCGACAAGTGGTCCTACGAGCAGTACTTC.

Here the CDR3 DNA reads TGTGCCAGCAGCAAAAATATTTACGAGCAGTACTTC. This codes for CASSKNIYEQYF. The chain carries TRBV21-1 and TRBJ2-7; the D segment call TRBD2 is taken from the table without a DNA check. TRBV21-1 counts as a pseudogene. This CDR3 has 12 residues.

The CDR3 reads CASSLRTDSYEQYF. CDR3 DNA: TGTGCCAGCAGCCTCAGGACAGATTCCTACGAGCAGTACTTC. This chain links TRBV5-6 with TRBJ2-7; possibly TRBD1 for D (6 bases). Germline V gene data show CDR1 as SGHDT and CDR2 as YYEEEE. V lost 4 bases to trimming and J lost 1 base, with 12 bases between them. The CDR3 is made up of 14 amino acids.

The chain combines TRBV7-9 with TRBJ2-7; weak D call: TRBD2 (5 bases). The CDR3 runs to 12 residues. Germline CDR1 reads SEHNR; CDR2 reads FQNEAQ (reference sequence). Trimming stripped 6 bases from V and 4 bases from J, with 10 bases between. CDR3 coding DNA: TGTGCCAGCAGAAAATCGGGATACGAGCAGTACTTC. Translating gives CASRKSGYEQYF.

This sequence joins TRBV5-4 and TRBJ2-5, with 13 bases fitting TRBD2. The DNA end lines up better with TRBJ2-7; the J call may be wrong. Per the germline V gene, CDR1 is SGHNT and CDR2 is YYREEE (reference sequence). The length of the CDR3 is 15 residues. This chain's CDR3 is CASSWGLAGTYEQYF. For the CDR3, the DNA is TGTGCCAGCAGCTGGGGACTAGCGGGGACCTACGAGCAGTACTTC.

This chain links TRBV9 with TRBJ1-2; 10 nucleotides line up with TRBD1. This CDR3 has 15 amino acids. Trimming cost V 4 bases and J 4 bases; bases outside gene matches: 7. Germline loops: CDR1 SGDLS, CDR2 YYNGEE. The CDR3 reads CASSLDRGRTYGYTF. The DNA of the CDR3 is TGTGCCAGCAGCCTCGACAGGGGGCGGACCTATGGCTACACCTTC.

This clone turned up a few times. V gene TRBV7-9 combines with J gene TRBJ1-6; D unresolved. V lost 0 bases and J lost 10, with 19 bases in between. From germline, CDR1 is SEHNR and CDR2 FQNEAQ (reference sequence). The CDR3 has 17 residues. CDR3 loop: CASSLASASLTSSPLHF. CDR3 sequence (DNA): TGTGCCAGCAGCTTAGCGTCCGCCAGTTTAACTAGCTCACCCCTCCACTTT.

The V gene is TRBV30, the J gene TRBJ2-2; D not certain. CDR1 GTSNPN and CDR2 SVGIG come from the germline V gene (reference sequence). CDR3 length: 15 amino acids. V lost 4 bases to trimming and J lost 0 bases, with 12 bases between them. The CDR3 coding sequence is TGTGCCTGGATTGGGCGTTTTGCGAACACCGGGGAGCTGTTTTTT. This codes for CAWIGRFANTGELFF.

The gene calls are TRBV2 and TRBJ2-3; D might be TRBD2 (6 bases). Trimming stripped 4 bases from V and 0 bases from J, with 14 bases between. The CDR3 consists of 16 residues. Germline V gives CDR1 SNHLY, CDR2 FYNNEI. CDR3 sequence (DNA): TGTGCCAGCAGTGGGACCGGGACTCCTAGCACAGATACGCAGTATTTT. Its protein is CASSGTGTPSTDTQYF.

In DNA, the CDR3 is TGCGCCAGCAGCTTGGAAGTCGAGGGACAGGACTATGGCTACACCTTC. This translates into CASSLEVEGQDYGYTF. The J gene is TRBJ1-2, the V gene TRBV5-1, with 8 bases that match TRBD1. From germline, CDR1 is SGHRS and CDR2 YFSETQ. V dropped 0 bases and J dropped 3; count of bases not matched to a gene: 7. CDR3 length: 16 residues.

This sequence joins TRBV28 and TRBJ2-7; tentative D call: TRBD1 (6 bases). Trimming removed 3 bases at V and 5 bases at J, with 14 bases between. CDR3 length: 14 residues. Per germline, CDR1 MDHEN and CDR2 SYDVKM. Written as DNA, the CDR3 is TGTGCCAGCAGTTTTTCGACAGGATTGGACGAGCAGTACTTC. This codes for CASSFSTGLDEQYF.

There are a few counts of this clone. V gene TRBV5-1 combines with J gene TRBJ1-1; unclear D gene. This CDR3 has 13 residues. From germline, CDR1 is SGHRS and CDR2 YFSETQ. V lost 1 base and J 7 bases, leaving 11 bases between the germline ends. The CDR3 loop is CASSLLGAGEAFF. The CDR3 coding sequence is TGCGCCAGCAGCTTGTTAGGAGCGGGTGAAGCTTTCTTT. Full variable domain (rest looked up from reference TRBV5-1 and TRBJ1-1): KAGVTQTPRYLIKTRGQQVTLSCSPISGHRSVSWYQQTPGQGLQFLFEYFSETQRNKGNFPGRFSGRQFSNSRSEMNVSTLELGDSALYLCASSLLGAGEAFFGQGTRLTVV.

The chain recombines TRBV19 with TRBJ1-4; no clear D. The CDR3 length is 12 residues. The V gene lost 5 bases and the J gene lost 10 bases, with 11 bases spanning the gap. Per the germline V gene, CDR1 is LNHDA and CDR2 is SQIVND (reference sequence). CDR3 amino acids: CASSPPRGKLFF. CDR3 sequence (DNA): TGTGCCAGTAGTCCCCCTCGGGGAAAACTGTTTTTT.

This chain links TRBV11-2 with TRBJ1-5, with TRBD1 identical over 10 bases. The CDR3 totals 15 residues. Losses at the gene ends were 6 bases for V and 3 bases for J; bases not matched to a gene: 5. Germline CDR1 and CDR2: SGHAT and FQNNGV. The CDR3 here is CASSLGQGNNQPQHF. The CDR3 DNA reads as TGTGCCAGCAGTTTGGGACAGGGGAACAATCAGCCCCAGCATTTT.

This sequence joins TRBV27 and TRBJ2-7, with TRBD1 identical over 9 bases. The CDR3 spans 14 residues. V dropped 6 bases and J dropped 6; count of bases not matched to a gene: 9. Germline V lookup: CDR1 MNHEY, CDR2 SMNVEV (reference sequence). The CDR3 is CASSLTPTGGEQYF. In DNA, the CDR3 is TGTGCCAGCAGCCTTACGCCGACAGGGGGCGAGCAGTACTTC.

The chain joins TRBV9 to TRBJ2-1, with TRBD1 identical over 8 bases. Per germline, CDR1 SGDLS and CDR2 YYNGEE. This CDR3 spans 15 amino acids. After removal of 4 bases from V and 2 bases from J, the junction contained 5 bases not matched to a gene. The CDR3 DNA is TGTGCCAGCAGCCCAGAGACAGGGGCCTACAATGAGCAGTTCTTC. This encodes CASSPETGAYNEQFF.

The V gene is TRBV19, the J gene TRBJ1-6; weak D call: TRBD1 (5 bases). CDR3 length: 13 residues. Trimming pared 7 bases from V and 7 bases from J, leaving 11 bases between. CDR1 is LNHDA and CDR2 is SQIVND in the germline V gene (reference sequence). The CDR3 nucleotides read TGTGCCAGTACTACAGGATGGAATTCACCCCTCCACTTT. The encoded protein is CASTTGWNSPLHF.

V gene TRBV5-1 combines with J gene TRBJ2-3; D is unclear. In germline, CDR1 is SGHRS, CDR2 YFSETQ. This CDR3 is built from 14 residues. V shed 0 bases and J shed 2 bases, with 7 bases lying between them. The CDR3 spells CASSLDLLTDTQYF. The CDR3 DNA reads TGCGCCAGCAGCTTGGACTTACTCACAGATACGCAGTATTTT.

This clone was recorded once. The rearrangement links TRBV4-3 to TRBJ1-3, with 8 bases matching TRBD1. Germline V lookup: CDR1 LGHNA, CDR2 YSLEER. The CDR3 has 17 residues. The trim removed 3 bases at V and 0 bases at J, leaving 7 bases unmatched. In DNA, the CDR3 is TGCGCCAGCAGCCATACTAGACAGGGGCCCTCTGGAAACACCATATATTTT. Residues: CASSHTRQGPSGNTIYF.

This clone was seen just once. J is TRBJ2-5 and V is TRBV6-5; tentatively, D is TRBD2 (6 bases). The V and J ends lost 5 bases and 3 bases respectively, with 10 bases between them. The CDR3 runs 13 residues. The germline gives CDR1 MNHEY, CDR2 SVGAGI. The CDR3 here is CASSGWGEETQYF. The CDR3 DNA follows: TGTGCCAGCAGTGGTTGGGGGGAAGAGACCCAGTACTTC.

The genes are TRBV6-5 and TRBJ1-6; D is ambiguous. The CDR3 has 15 residues. Deletions cut 0 bases from V and 4 bases from J, with 7 bases between. From germline, CDR1 is MNHEY and CDR2 SVGAGI. The CDR3 is CASSYSRNYNSPLHF. The DNA for the CDR3 is TGTGCCAGCAGTTACTCCAGGAATTATAATTCACCCCTCCACTTT.

This clone appeared a single time. V gene TRBV6-1 combines with J gene TRBJ2-7, with TRBD2 as a possible D gene (6 bases). V was shortened by 6 bases and J by 4 bases, with 16 bases between the two germline ends. Germline CDR1 and CDR2: MNHNS and SASEGT. The CDR3 consists of 14 residues. The CDR3 protein is CASRPPGDAYEQYF. In DNA, the CDR3 is TGTGCCAGCAGACCCCCGGGGGACGCTTACGAGCAGTACTTC.

The chain carries TRBV19 and TRBJ2-3; no firm D call. This CDR3 is 13 amino acids long. Germline CDR1 reads LNHDA; CDR2 reads SQIVND (reference sequence). V shed 7 bases and J shed 1 base, with 9 bases lying between them. In DNA, the CDR3 is TGTGCCAGTATTCGGCAGGGCACAGATACGCAGTATTTT. This codes for CASIRQGTDTQYF.

The rearrangement uses TRBV5-6 and TRBJ1-3; 7 nucleotides line up with TRBD1. Germline trimming cut 1 base from V and 0 bases from J; bases unmatched to any gene: 1. The CDR3 length is 15 residues. Germline V CDR1 and CDR2: SGHDT, YYEEEE. The CDR3 DNA follows: TGTGCCAGCAGCTTGAGACAGGGCTCTGGAAACACCATATATTTT. This sequence encodes CASSLRQGSGNTIYF.

The chain uses TRBV4-1 and TRBJ1-2; no clear D gene. Deletions cut 1 base from V and 7 bases from J, with 13 bases between. This CDR3 comprises 14 residues. The germline gives CDR1 MGHRA, CDR2 YSYEKL. The CDR3 DNA sequence: TGCGCCAGCAGCCAAGTAGGCGGAAATAGTGGCTACACCTTC. Translation: CASSQVGGNSGYTF.